The clone carrying this TCR beta chain has a count of ten or more. Its antigen remains unidentified. These data are taken from a study of human T cells and chemical hapten exposure. Overall study context: Small pooled library volume differences mainly caused per-sample TCR yield variation.

TCRdb processed the RACE reads anew with MiXCR; each CDR3 protein has one entry. This table has 300,000 to 450,000 distinct CDR3 sequences, more than 4.5% appearing once. Trimming took off 5 bases at V and 3 bases at J, with 20 bases between the two ends. The CDR3 extends over 16 amino acids. The V gene's germline CDR1 is SEHNR and CDR2 FQNEAQ (reference sequence). As for time point: pre-sensitization, week 0. Treatment specified: therapeutic diphenylcyclopropenone sensitization with weekly scalp DPC. Patch tests were applied only after blood draws. Study-level points and caveats: Patch test score tracked positively with PT1 expanded TCR counts.

The chain is built from TRBV7-9 and TRBJ2-7; D may be TRBD1 (6 bases). The sample was whole blood, taken in connection with sensitization to the hapten diphenylcyclopropenone (DPC). The receptor was isolated from a woman between 45 and 60 years old with alopecia areata. Some clones in this sample may be carry-over from other donors' samples. CDR3 in amino acids: CASSPAIVGQLYEQYF. Written as DNA, the CDR3 is TGTGCCAGCAGCCCCGCGATTGTTGGACAGCTCTACGAGCAGTACTTC.